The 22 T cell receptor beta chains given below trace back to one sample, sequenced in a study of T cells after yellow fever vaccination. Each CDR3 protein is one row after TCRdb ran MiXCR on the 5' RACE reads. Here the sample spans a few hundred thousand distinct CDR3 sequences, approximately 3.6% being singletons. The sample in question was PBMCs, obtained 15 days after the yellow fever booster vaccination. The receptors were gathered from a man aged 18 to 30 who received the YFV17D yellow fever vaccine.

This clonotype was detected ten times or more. DNA of the CDR3: TGCAGTGCTAGATCAAGACAGGGGAGAGGGACTTTCTTT. Encoded protein: CSARSRQGRGTFF. J is TRBJ1-1 and V is TRBV20-1; 8 bases are shared with TRBD1. The ends lost 2 bases at V and 12 bases at J; junction bases unmatched: 11. This CDR3 has 13 amino acids. Per germline, CDR1 DFQATT and CDR2 SNEGSKA (reference sequence).

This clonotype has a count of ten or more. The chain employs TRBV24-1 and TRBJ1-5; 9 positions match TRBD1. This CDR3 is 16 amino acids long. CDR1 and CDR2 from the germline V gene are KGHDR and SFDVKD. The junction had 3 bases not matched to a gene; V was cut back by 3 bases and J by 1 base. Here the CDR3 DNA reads TGTGCCACCAGTGATCCGACAGGGGGAAGCAATCAGCCCCAGCATTTT. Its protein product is CATSDPTGGSNQPQHF.

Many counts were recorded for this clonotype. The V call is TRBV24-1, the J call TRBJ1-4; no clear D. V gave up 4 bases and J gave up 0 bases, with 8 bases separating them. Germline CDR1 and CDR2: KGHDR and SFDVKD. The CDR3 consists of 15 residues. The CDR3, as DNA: TGTGCCACCAGTGACTCAGGATCAACTAATGAAAAACTGTTTTTT. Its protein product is CATSDSGSTNEKLFF.

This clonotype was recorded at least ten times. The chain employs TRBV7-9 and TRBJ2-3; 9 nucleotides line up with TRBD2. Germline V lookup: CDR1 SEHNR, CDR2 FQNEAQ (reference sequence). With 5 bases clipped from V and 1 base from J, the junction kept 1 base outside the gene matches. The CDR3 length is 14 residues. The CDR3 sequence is CASSKRGGTDTQYF. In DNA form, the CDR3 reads TGTGCCAGCAGCAAGCGGGGGGGCACAGATACGCAGTATTTT. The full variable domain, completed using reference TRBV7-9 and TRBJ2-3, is DTGVSQNPRHKITKRGQNVTFRCDPISEHNRLYWYRQTLGQGPEFLTYFQNEAQLEKSRLLSDRFSAERPKGSFSTLEIQRTEQGDSAMYLCASSKRGGTDTQYFGPGTRLTVL.

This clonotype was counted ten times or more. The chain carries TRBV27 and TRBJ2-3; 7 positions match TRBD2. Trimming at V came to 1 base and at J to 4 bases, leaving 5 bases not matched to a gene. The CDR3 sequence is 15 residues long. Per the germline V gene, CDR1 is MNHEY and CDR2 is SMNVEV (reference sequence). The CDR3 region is CASSLWGGVADTQYF. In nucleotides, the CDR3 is TGTGCCAGCAGTTTATGGGGGGGGGTTGCAGATACGCAGTATTTT.

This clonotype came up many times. CDR3 in DNA: TGTGCCAGCAGCTTATCCGGCTCGAACACCGGGGAGCTGTTTTTT. This sequence encodes CASSLSGSNTGELFF. The V gene is TRBV7-3, the J gene TRBJ2-2; D is undetermined. Germline CDR1 is SGHTA and CDR2 is FQGTGA. V lost 2 bases and J lost 0, with 7 bases in between. CDR3 length: 15 amino acids.

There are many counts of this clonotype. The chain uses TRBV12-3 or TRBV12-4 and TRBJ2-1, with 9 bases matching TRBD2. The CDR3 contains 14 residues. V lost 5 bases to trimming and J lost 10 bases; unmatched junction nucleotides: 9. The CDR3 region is CASSMVAGGGEQFF. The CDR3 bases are TGTGCCAGCAGTATGGTGGCGGGGGGGGGAGAGCAGTTCTTC.

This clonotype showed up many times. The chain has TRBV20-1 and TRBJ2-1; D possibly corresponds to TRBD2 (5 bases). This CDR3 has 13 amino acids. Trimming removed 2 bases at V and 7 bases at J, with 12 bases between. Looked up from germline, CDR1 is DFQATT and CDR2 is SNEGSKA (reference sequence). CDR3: CSARLALGNEQFF. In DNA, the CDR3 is TGCAGTGCTAGACTAGCTCTCGGGAATGAGCAGTTCTTC.

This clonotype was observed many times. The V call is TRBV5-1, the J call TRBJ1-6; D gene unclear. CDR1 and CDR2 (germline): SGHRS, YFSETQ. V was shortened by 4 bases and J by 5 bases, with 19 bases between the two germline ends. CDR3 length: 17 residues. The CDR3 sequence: CASSPAEGPRHNSPLHF. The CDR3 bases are TGCGCCAGCAGCCCAGCTGAAGGACCGAGACATAATTCACCCCTCCACTTT.

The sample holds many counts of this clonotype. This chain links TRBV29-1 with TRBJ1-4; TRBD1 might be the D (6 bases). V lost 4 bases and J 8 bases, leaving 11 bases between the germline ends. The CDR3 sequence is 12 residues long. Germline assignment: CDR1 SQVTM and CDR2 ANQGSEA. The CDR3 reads CSVAGVGEKLFF. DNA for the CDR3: TGCAGCGTTGCAGGGGTGGGGGAAAAACTGTTTTTT.

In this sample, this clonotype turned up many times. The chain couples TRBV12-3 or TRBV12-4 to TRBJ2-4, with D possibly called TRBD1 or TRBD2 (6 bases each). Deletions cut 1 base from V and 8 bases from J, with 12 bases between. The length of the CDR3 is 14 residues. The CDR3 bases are TGTGCCAGCAGTTTAGGGGGGGCCGGGGACATTCAGTACTTC. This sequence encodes CASSLGGAGDIQYF.

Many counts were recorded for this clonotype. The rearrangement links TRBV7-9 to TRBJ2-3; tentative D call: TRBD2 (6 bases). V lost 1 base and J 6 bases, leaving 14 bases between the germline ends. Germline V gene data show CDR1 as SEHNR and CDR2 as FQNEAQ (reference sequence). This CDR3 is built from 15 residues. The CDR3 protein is CASSLGEEGADTQYF. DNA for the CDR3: TGTGCCAGCAGCTTAGGGGAGGAGGGAGCCGATACGCAGTATTTT.

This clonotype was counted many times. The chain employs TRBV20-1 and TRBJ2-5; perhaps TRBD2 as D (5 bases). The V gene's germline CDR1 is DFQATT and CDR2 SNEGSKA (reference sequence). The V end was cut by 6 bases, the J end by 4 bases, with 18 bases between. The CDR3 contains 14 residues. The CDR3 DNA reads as TGCAGTGCCGTTAGCGTTTCCCCCGCAGAGACCCAGTACTTC. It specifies CSAVSVSPAETQYF.

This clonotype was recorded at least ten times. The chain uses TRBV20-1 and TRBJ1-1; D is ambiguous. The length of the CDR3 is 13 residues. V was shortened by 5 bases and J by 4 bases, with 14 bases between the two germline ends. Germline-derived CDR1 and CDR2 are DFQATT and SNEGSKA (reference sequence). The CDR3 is CSARISGVTEAFF. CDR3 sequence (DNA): TGCAGTGCTCGCATTTCCGGCGTCACTGAAGCTTTCTTT.

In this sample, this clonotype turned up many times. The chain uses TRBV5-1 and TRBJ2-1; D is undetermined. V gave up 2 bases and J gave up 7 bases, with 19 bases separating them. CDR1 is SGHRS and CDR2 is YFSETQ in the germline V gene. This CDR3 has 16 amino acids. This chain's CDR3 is CASSLPRSSGGNEQFF. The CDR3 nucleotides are TGCGCCAGCAGCTTACCCAGATCAAGTGGTGGGAATGAGCAGTTCTTC.

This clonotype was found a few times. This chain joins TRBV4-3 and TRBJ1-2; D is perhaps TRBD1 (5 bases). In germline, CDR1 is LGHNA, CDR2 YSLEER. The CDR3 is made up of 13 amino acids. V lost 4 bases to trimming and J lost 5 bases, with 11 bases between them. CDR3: CASSPGAGYGYTF. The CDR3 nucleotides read TGCGCCAGCAGCCCCGGGGCGGGTTATGGCTACACCTTC.

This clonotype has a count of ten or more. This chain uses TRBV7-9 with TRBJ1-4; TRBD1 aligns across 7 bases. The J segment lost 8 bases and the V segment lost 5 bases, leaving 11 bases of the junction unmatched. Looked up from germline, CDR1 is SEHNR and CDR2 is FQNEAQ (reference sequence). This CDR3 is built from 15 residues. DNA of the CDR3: TGTGCCAGCAGCCCTGGACAGGTTAAGTTGGAAAAACTGTTTTTT. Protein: CASSPGQVKLEKLFF.

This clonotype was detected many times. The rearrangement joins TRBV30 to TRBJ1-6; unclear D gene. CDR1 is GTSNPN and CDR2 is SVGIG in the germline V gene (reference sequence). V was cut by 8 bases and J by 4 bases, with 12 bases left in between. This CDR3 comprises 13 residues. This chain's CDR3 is CARTEKYNSPLHF. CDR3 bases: TGTGCCCGGACGGAGAAATATAATTCACCCCTCCACTTT.

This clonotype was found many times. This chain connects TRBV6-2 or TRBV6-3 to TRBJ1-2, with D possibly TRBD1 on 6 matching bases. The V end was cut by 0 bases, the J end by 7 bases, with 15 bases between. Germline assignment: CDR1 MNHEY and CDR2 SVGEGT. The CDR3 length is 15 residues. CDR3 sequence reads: CASSYSSTGASGYTF. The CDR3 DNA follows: TGTGCCAGCAGTTACTCCTCGACGGGGGCCTCTGGCTACACCTTC.

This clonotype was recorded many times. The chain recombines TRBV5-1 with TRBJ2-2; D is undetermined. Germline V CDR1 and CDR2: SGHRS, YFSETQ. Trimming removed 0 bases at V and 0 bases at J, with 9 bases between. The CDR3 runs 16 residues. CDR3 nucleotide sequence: TGCGCCAGCAGCTTGGGTCAGTTCGCGAACACCGGGGAGCTGTTTTTT. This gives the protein CASSLGQFANTGELFF.

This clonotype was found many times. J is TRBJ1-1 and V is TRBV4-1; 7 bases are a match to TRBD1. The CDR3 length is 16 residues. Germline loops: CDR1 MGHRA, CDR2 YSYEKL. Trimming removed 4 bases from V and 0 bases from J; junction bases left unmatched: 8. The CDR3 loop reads CASSPQGVVMNTEAFF. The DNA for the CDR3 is TGCGCCAGCAGCCCCCAGGGGGTAGTCATGAACACTGAAGCTTTCTTT.

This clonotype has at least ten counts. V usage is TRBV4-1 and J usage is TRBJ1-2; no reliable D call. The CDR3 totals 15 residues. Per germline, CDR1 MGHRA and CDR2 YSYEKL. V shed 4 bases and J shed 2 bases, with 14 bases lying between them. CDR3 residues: CASSPIPTSNYGYTF. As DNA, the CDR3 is TGCGCCAGCAGCCCCATACCTACCTCAAACTATGGCTACACCTTC.